The present TCR beta chain was sequenced within a study of control samples from healthy donors and cancer patients (dated by TCRdb to 2019 to 2021). Libraries were built with the immunoSEQ multiplex PCR assay. Held by TCRdb, this immuneACCESS table contains in-frame sequences only and omits some clones. Under half of the omission traces to an unresolved V gene where checked; the cause of the rest is unknown. The sample profile shows under 450,000 clones; 75% to 95% of them were found once. The top ten clones comprise about 6.3% of the sample. Including cysteine and phenylalanine, the CDR3 has 12 amino acids. Just the 36-base CDR3 DNA is kept, in frame starting at base 1. Per the germline V gene (reference sequence), GTSNPN is the CDR1 and SVGIG is the CDR2. V and J lose 8 bases and 4 bases, and a span of 14 bases separates them. Comment on this clone: Its antigen remains undetermined. Base qualities were left out, and no much larger clone turns up one base away.

This receptor was identified in a man in his forties or fifties with head and neck cancer. The sequence links TRBV30 to TRBJ1-2; D gene: possibly TRBD1, on 5 matching bases. The sample taken for sequencing was PBMCs. The nucleotides read TGTGCCCGAGCGGGGACCGGCTATGGCTACACCTTC. It translates as CARAGTGYGYTF.